This T cell receptor (beta chain) emerged from a study of cytomegalovirus exposure and HLA in healthy donors. Whole-study findings and limits: According to an earlier analysis, most TCR beta V segments yielded productive rearrangements about 90% or about 30% of the time.

About this clone itself: Its antigen remains unidentified.

Primers: 60 Vbeta forward and 13 Jbeta reverse. Some clones are missing from TCRdb's copy, which holds only in-frame ones; the method was immunoSEQ multiplex PCR. The sample records roughly 100,000 clones, 55% to 75% being singletons. The CDR3 runs 15 residues. Trimming pared 4 bases from V and 2 bases from J, leaving 15 bases between. Germline values: CDR1 SGHRS, CDR2 YFSETQ. The chain recombines TRBV5-1 with TRBJ2-5, with D perhaps TRBD1 (6 bases). The clonotype was recovered from a woman between 18 and 29 years old in good health and CMV-seropositive. The specimen was PBMCs. CDR3 sequence reads: CASSRQTRGQETQYF. CDR3 nucleotide sequence: TGCGCCAGCAGCCGACAAACGAGGGGGCAAGAGACCCAGTACTTC.